The rows below give T cell receptor beta chains drawn from one sample of a study of cytomegalovirus exposure and HLA in healthy donors. This table comes from immunoSEQ multiplex PCR, and its TCRdb copy is limited to in-frame clones, with some not included. This repertoire shows roughly 72,000 clones, roughly 81% found once; its top ten account for roughly 10%. The sequencing sample was made of PBMCs. The receptor source for this set is a human donor in good health. Both conserved end residues are part of each CDR3. Fields, in order: CDR3 DNA, CDR3 protein, J gene, D gene, V gene, clone size. The D gene is left open where the match is weak. The size entry is marked missing in some rows and otherwise reads once, few, many or a size class.

TGTGCCAGCACAGGGGCTGTAACTAATGAAAAACTGTTTTTT	CASTGAVTNEKLFF	TRBJ1-4	-	TRBV2	-
TGTGCCAGCAAGAGGCCGCCTGAAGCTTTCTTT	CASKRPPEAFF	TRBJ1-1	-	TRBV6-5	-
TGTGCCAGCAGTCCAACGAGGGACAGGGATAATGAGCAGTTCTTC	CASSPTRDRDNEQFF	TRBJ2-1	TRBD1	TRBV6-5	-
TGCGCCAGCAGCCCTGACAGCCTGAACACTGAAGCTTTCTTT	CASSPDSLNTEAFF	TRBJ1-1	-	TRBV5-1	-
TGTGCCTGGAGACTAGCGGCGACCACCGGGGAGCTGTTTTTT	CAWRLAATTGELFF	TRBJ2-2	TRBD2	TRBV30	-
TGCGCCAGCAGTGAGCGTAGGGCAGGGACACCTTCCTACGAGCAGTACTTC	CASSERRAGTPSYEQYF	TRBJ2-7	-	TRBV10-1	-
TGTGCCAGCAGCCGGGACAGGGGGCTCGGTAATGAAAAACTGTTTTTT	CASSRDRGLGNEKLFF	TRBJ1-4	TRBD1	TRBV7-9	few
TGTGCCAGCAGTACATACGAGCAGTACTTC	CASSTYEQYF	TRBJ2-7	-	TRBV6-1	-
TGTGCTAGTGGTCTGATCCGTGATGGGGCCCCACTTACAGATACGCAGTATTTT	CASGLIRDGAPLTDTQYF	TRBJ2-3	-	TRBV12-5	-
TGCGCCAGCAGCCAAGGAGCTAGCGCGTACAATGAGCAGTTCTTC	CASSQGASAYNEQFF	TRBJ2-1	-	TRBV4-1	-
TGCGCCAGCAGCCCGGCGGGGCAGTTTCACTATGGCTACACCTTC	CASSPAGQFHYGYTF	TRBJ1-2	-	TRBV5-1	-
TGTGCCAGCAGTTTGAGGGGGACCTACGAGCAGTACTTC	CASSLRGTYEQYF	TRBJ2-7	-	TRBV28	-
TGTGCCAGCAGTATACTCAATCAGCCCCAGCATTTT	CASSILNQPQHF	TRBJ1-5	-	TRBV6-1	-
TGTGCAAGTCGCTTAGGGACTCTCTACGAGCAGTACTTC	CASRLGTLYEQYF	TRBJ2-7	-	TRBV12-2	once
TGCGCCAGCAGCCCCTTATTGGGAGGCAACTATGGCTACACCTTC	CASSPLLGGNYGYTF	TRBJ1-2	-	TRBV5-1	-
TGTGCCTGGAGGAGACTCTTTAACACCGGGGAGCTGTTTTTT	CAWRRLFNTGELFF	TRBJ2-2	-	TRBV30	-
TGTGCCAGCAGCCCTCGATGGGACACCTACGAGCAGTACTTC	CASSPRWDTYEQYF	TRBJ2-7	-	TRBV7-9	-
TGTGCCTGGAGACTAGCGGGAGCCAAAAACATTCAGTACTTC	CAWRLAGAKNIQYF	TRBJ2-4	TRBD2	TRBV30	-
TGTGCCAGTAGTCCTAGCGGGAGTTCGGGCGAGCAGTACTTC	CASSPSGSSGEQYF	TRBJ2-7	TRBD2	TRBV19	-
TGTGCCAGCAGTTCCCCTCTTACGGCGGACTACGAGCAGTACTTC	CASSSPLTADYEQYF	TRBJ2-7	-	TRBV6-5	few
TGTGCCAGCAGTTTCGACAGGGCAAATTCACCCCTCCACTTT	CASSFDRANSPLHF	TRBJ1-6	TRBD1	TRBV27	-
TGCGCCAGCAGCCAATCAGACAGGGCGCGGGAGACCCAGTACTTC	CASSQSDRARETQYF	TRBJ2-5	TRBD1	TRBV5-1	-
TGTGCCAGCAGCTTCCACAGGGACACCTACGAGCAGTACTTC	CASSFHRDTYEQYF	TRBJ2-7	-	TRBV6-5	-
TGCGCCAGCAGCTGGGGACTAGCGGGAGTCGGGAATGAGCAGTTCTTC	CASSWGLAGVGNEQFF	TRBJ2-1	TRBD2	TRBV5-1	-
TGTGCCAGCATGAGCCAGGCAGACACTGAAGCTTTCTTT	CASMSQADTEAFF	TRBJ1-1	-	TRBV7-9	-
TGTGCCAGCAGTCCCAATCACAGGAGTGGCTACACCTTC	CASSPNHRSGYTF	TRBJ1-2	-	TRBV28	few
TGTGCCAGCAGCTTCGGACTAGCGGGAGCAGAAGAGCAGTACTTC	CASSFGLAGAEEQYF	TRBJ2-7	TRBD2	TRBV7-9	-
TGCGCCAGCAGCGGTTATGGGACGGGAGTGAGTCCAGATACGCAGTATTTT	CASSGYGTGVSPDTQYF	TRBJ2-3	-	TRBV4-1	-
TGTGCCAGCAGCCGCTCCCGGGACAGCAACGAGCAGTACTTC	CASSRSRDSNEQYF	TRBJ2-7	TRBD1	TRBV6-6	-
TGTGCCAGCAGTCTGTTAACAGGCTCTGGGGCCAACGTCCTGACTTTC	CASSLLTGSGANVLTF	TRBJ2-6	-	TRBV28	once
TGTGCCAGCAGCTTACGGGAAGAGACCCAGTACTTC	CASSLREETQYF	TRBJ2-5	-	TRBV7-9	-
TGTGCCAGCAGCCTCCGGACAGGGCTGAGCTCTGGGGCCAACGTCCTGACTTTC	CASSLRTGLSSGANVLTF	TRBJ2-6	TRBD1	TRBV11-2	-
TGTGCCAGCAGCTTAGTGGTTAGCGGGAGCGAGACCCAGTACTTC	CASSLVVSGSETQYF	TRBJ2-5	TRBD2	TRBV11-2	-
TGTGCCACCAGCAGTCTCGGGTACGGCTACACCTTC	CATSSLGYGYTF	TRBJ1-2	-	TRBV15	-
TGTGCCAGCAGTCCAGCATGGGTCCGGGTCTACGAGCAGTACTTC	CASSPAWVRVYEQYF	TRBJ2-7	-	TRBV27	-
TGTGCCTGGAGTGTGGGGGCGCCTAACTATGGCTACACCTTC	CAWSVGAPNYGYTF	TRBJ1-2	-	TRBV30	few
TGTGCCAGTATAACCCGTGGGGACAGGGGTGACAATGAGCAGTTCTTC	CASITRGDRGDNEQFF	TRBJ2-1	TRBD1	TRBV2	-
TGCAGCGTCCATACGGACTCGAACACCGGGGAGCTGTTTTTT	CSVHTDSNTGELFF	TRBJ2-2	-	TRBV29-1	-
TGTGCCAGCAGAGATCTGGGGAGCTATGGCTACACCTTC	CASRDLGSYGYTF	TRBJ1-2	-	TRBV6-1	-
TGTGCCATCGGAAGTACAGGGGGGGACGGAAGCTCTCCAGATACGCAGTATTTT	CAIGSTGGDGSSPDTQYF	TRBJ2-3	-	TRBV10-3	-
TGTGCCACCCGGGACAGGGATGAAGGGAATGAAAAACTGTTTTTT	CATRDRDEGNEKLFF	TRBJ1-4	TRBD1	TRBV10-3	-
TGTGCCAGTAGTGGGGTAGCGGGCACAGATACGCAGTATTTT	CASSGVAGTDTQYF	TRBJ2-3	-	TRBV19	-
TGTGCCAGCAGCACCCTGGGGGGGGCGACGGATGAGCAGTTCTTC	CASSTLGGATDEQFF	TRBJ2-1	-	TRBV5-6	-
TGTGCCAGCAGCCAGGACAGGGCCAAGCAGTACTTC	CASSQDRAKQYF	TRBJ2-7	TRBD1	TRBV5-4	few
TGTGCCTGGGCGCCAGGGTCCTACGAGCAGTACTTC	CAWAPGSYEQYF	TRBJ2-7	-	TRBV30	-
TGTGCCAGCAGCCCCGGGACAGGGGGTGGAAAACTGTTTTTT	CASSPGTGGGKLFF	TRBJ1-4	TRBD1	TRBV5-6	-
TGTGCCAGTAGTATTGACAGGGGCACTGAAGCTTTCTTT	CASSIDRGTEAFF	TRBJ1-1	TRBD1	TRBV19	few
TGTGCCAGCAGTTACTCAGGGGGCGCTTACAATGAGCAGTTCTTC	CASSYSGGAYNEQFF	TRBJ2-1	TRBD1	TRBV6-5	many
TGTGCCAGCAGCCCCGAAGGCGGTCAGCCCCAGCATTTT	CASSPEGGQPQHF	TRBJ1-5	-	TRBV7-3	-
TGTGCCAGCAGAGTGGGGAGAACTGAAGCTTTCTTT	CASRVGRTEAFF	TRBJ1-1	-	TRBV6-5	few
TGTGCCAGCAGAATACAGGGGTCATCCTACGAGCAGTACTTC	CASRIQGSSYEQYF	TRBJ2-7	TRBD1	TRBV27	-
TGTGCCAGCAGTGGAAATACAGGGGGCCCTGAAGCTTTCTTT	CASSGNTGGPEAFF	TRBJ1-1	TRBD1	TRBV6-1	-
TGTGCCAGCAGCAACTCCGAAGTAGAGCAGTTCTTC	CASSNSEVEQFF	TRBJ2-1	-	TRBV2	-